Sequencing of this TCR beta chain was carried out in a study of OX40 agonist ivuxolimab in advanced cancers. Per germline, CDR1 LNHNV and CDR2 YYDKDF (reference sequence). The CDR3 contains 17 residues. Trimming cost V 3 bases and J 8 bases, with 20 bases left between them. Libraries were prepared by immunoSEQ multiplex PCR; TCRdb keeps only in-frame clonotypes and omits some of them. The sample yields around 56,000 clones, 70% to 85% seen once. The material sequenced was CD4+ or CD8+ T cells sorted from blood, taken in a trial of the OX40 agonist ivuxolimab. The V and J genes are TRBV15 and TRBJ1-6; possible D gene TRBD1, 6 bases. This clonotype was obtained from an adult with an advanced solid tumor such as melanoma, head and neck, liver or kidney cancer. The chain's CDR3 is CATSSWNTGSGYSPLHF. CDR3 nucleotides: TGTGCCACCAGCAGCTGGAATACAGGGTCGGGTTATTCACCCCTCCACTTT.